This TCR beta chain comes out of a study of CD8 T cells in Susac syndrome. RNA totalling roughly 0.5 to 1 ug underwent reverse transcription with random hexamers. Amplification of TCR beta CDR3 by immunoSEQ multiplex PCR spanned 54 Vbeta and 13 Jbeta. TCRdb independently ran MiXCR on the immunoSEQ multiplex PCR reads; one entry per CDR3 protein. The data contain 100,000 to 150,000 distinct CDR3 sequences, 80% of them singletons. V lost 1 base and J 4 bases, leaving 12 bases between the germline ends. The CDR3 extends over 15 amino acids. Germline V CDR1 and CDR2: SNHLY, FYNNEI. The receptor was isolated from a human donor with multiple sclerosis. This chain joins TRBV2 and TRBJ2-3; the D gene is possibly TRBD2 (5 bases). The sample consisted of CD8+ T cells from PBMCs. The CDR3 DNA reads TGTGCCAGCAGTGAAGGGCGGCTGAGGGCAGATACGCAGTATTTT. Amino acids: CASSEGRLRADTQYF.